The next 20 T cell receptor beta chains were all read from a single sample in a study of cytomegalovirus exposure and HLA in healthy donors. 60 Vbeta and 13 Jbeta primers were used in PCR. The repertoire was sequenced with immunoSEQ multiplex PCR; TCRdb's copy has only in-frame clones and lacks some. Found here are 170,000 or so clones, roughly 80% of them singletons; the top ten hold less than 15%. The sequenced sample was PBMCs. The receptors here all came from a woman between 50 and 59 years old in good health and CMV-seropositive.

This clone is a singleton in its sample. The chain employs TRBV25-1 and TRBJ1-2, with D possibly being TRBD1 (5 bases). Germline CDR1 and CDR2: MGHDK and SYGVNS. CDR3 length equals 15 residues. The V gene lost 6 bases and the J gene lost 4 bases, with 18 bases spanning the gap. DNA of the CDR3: TGTGCCAGCAGGACCTCAGGGTCAGGATTCTATGGCTACACCTTC. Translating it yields CASRTSGSGFYGYTF.

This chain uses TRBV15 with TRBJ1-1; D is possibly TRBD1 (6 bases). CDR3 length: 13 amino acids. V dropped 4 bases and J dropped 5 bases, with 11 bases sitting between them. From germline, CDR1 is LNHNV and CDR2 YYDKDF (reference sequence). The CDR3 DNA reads TGTGCCACCAGCACAGGGAGGGGGACTGAAGCTTTCTTT. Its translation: CATSTGRGTEAFF.

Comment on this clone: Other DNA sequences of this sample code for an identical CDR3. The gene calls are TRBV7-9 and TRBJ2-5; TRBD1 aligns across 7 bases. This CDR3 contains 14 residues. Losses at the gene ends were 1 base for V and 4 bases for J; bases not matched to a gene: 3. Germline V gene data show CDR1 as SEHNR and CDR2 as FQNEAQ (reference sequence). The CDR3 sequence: CASSLGTGRETQYF. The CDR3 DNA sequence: TGTGCCAGCAGCTTAGGGACAGGTAGAGAGACCCAGTACTTC.

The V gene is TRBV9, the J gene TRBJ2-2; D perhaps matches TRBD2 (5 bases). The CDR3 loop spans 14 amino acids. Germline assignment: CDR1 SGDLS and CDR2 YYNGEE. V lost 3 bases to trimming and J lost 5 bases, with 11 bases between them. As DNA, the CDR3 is TGTGCCAGCAGCGCCGGACTTCTAACCGGGGAGCTGTTTTTT. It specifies CASSAGLLTGELFF.

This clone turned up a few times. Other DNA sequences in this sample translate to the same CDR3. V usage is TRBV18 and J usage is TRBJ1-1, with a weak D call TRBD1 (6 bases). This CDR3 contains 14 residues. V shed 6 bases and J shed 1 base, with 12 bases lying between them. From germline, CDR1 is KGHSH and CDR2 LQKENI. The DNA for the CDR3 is TGTGCCAGCTCGCCAAACAGGGAGAACACTGAAGCTTTCTTT. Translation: CASSPNRENTEAFF.

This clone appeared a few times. CDR3 in amino acids: CASSETGTGGFRADTQYF. DNA of the CDR3: TGCGCCAGCAGCGAAACCGGGACAGGGGGCTTTAGAGCAGATACGCAGTATTTT. The chain recombines TRBV4-1 with TRBJ2-3, with TRBD1 matching 12 bases. The V gene's germline CDR1 is MGHRA and CDR2 YSYEKL. V shed 5 bases, J shed 4 bases, and the junction held 13 bases outside the gene matches. The CDR3 runs 18 residues.

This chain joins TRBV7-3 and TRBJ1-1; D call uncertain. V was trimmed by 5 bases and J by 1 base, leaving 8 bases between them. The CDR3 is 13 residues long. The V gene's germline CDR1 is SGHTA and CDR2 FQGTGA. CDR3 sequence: CASSPRGNTEAFF. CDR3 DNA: TGTGCCAGCAGCCCGCGAGGGAACACTGAAGCTTTCTTT.

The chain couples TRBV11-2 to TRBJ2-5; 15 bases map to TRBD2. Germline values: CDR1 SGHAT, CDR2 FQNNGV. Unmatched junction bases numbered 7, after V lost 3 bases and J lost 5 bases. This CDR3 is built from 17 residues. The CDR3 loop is CASSLTGTSGGRETQYF. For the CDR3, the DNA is TGTGCCAGCAGCTTGACCGGGACTAGCGGGGGGAGGGAGACCCAGTACTTC.

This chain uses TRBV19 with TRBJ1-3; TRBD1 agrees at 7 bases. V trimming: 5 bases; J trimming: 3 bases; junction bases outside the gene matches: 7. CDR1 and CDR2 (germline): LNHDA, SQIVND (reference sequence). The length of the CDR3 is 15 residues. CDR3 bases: TGTGCCAGTAGTCCGACAGGGTTCGGTGGAAACACCATATATTTT. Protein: CASSPTGFGGNTIYF.

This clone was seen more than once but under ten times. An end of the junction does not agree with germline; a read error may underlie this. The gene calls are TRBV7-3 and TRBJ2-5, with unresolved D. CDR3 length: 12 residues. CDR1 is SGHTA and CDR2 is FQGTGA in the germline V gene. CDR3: CSSSLNGETQYF. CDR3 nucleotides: TGTTCCAGCAGCTTAAACGGGGAGACCCAGTACTTC.

CDR3 sequence: CASSLRQGGYEQYF. The CDR3 DNA sequence: TGTGCCAGCAGCTTACGACAGGGGGGATACGAGCAGTACTTC. The chain is built from TRBV7-8 and TRBJ2-7; TRBD1 aligns across 9 bases. There are 14 residues in the CDR3. In germline, CDR1 is SGHVS, CDR2 FQNEAQ. V was clipped by 2 bases and J by 4 bases; unmatched bases: 3.

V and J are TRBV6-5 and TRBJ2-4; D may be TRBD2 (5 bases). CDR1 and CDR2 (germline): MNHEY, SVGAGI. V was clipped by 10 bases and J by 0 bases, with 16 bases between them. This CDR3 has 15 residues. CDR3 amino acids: CATSINGGAKNIQYF. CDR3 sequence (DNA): TGTGCCACCTCGATTAATGGAGGAGCCAAAAACATTCAGTACTTC.

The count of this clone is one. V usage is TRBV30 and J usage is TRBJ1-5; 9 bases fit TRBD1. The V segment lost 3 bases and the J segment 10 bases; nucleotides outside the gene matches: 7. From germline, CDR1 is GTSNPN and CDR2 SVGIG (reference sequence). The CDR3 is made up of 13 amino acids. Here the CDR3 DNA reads TGTGCCTGGAGGGGACAGGGCTTAGAACCCCAGCATTTT. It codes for CAWRGQGLEPQHF.

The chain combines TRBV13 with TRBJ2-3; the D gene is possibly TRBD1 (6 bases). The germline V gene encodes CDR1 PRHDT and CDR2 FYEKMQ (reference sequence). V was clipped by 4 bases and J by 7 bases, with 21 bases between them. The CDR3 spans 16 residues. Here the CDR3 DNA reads TGTGCCAGCAGCTCCCCGGGACAAAACTTACTCAATACGCAGTATTTT. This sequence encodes CASSSPGQNLLNTQYF. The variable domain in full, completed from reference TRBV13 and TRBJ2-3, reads AAGVIQSPRHLIKEKRETATLKCYPIPRHDTVYWYQQGPGQDPQFLISFYEKMQSDKGSIPDRFSAQQFSDYHSELNMSSLELGDSALYFCASSSPGQNLLNTQYFGPGTRLTVL.

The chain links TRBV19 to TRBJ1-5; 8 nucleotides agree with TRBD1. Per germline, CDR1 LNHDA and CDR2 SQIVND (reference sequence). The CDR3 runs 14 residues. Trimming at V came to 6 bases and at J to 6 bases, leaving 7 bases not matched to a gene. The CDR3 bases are TGTGCCAGTAGCGGGACAGGTAGGTCTCAGCCCCAGCATTTT. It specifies CASSGTGRSQPQHF.

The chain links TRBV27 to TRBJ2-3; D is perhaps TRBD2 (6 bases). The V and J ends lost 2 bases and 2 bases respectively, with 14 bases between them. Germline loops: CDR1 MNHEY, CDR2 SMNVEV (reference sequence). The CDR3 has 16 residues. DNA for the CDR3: TGTGCCAGCAGTTTAGGGGACTTCAGTACCACAGATACGCAGTATTTT. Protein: CASSLGDFSTTDTQYF.

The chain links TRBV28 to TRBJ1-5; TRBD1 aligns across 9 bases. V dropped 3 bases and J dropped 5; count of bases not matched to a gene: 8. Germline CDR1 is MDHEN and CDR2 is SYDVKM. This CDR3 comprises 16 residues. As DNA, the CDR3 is TGTGCCAGCAGTTTTCCCGGGACAGGGAAATATCAGCCCCAGCATTTT. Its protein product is CASSFPGTGKYQPQHF.

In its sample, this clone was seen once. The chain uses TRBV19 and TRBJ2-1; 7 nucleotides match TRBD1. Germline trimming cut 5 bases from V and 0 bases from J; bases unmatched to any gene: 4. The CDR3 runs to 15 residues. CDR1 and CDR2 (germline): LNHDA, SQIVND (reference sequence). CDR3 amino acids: CASSQGQSSYNEQFF. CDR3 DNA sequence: TGTGCCAGTAGTCAGGGACAGAGCTCCTACAATGAGCAGTTCTTC. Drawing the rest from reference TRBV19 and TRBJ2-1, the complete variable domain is DGGITQSPKYLFRKEGQNVTLSCEQNLNHDAMYWYRQDPGQGLRLIYYSQIVNDFQKGDIAEGYSVSREKKESFPLTVTSAQKNPTAFYLCASSQGQSSYNEQFFGPGTRLTVL.

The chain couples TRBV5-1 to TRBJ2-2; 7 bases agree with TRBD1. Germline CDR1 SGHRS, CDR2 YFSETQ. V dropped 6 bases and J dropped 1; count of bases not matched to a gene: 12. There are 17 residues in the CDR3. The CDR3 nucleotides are TGCGCCAGCATTACTCTTCCGGGACAGCAGAACACCGGGGAGCTGTTTTTT. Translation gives CASITLPGQQNTGELFF.

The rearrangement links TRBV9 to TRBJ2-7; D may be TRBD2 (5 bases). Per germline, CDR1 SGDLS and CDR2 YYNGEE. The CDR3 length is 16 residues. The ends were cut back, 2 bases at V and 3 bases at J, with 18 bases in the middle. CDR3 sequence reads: CASSVNVRDSDYEQYF. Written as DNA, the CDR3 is TGTGCCAGCAGCGTGAATGTAAGAGATAGCGACTACGAGCAGTACTTC.